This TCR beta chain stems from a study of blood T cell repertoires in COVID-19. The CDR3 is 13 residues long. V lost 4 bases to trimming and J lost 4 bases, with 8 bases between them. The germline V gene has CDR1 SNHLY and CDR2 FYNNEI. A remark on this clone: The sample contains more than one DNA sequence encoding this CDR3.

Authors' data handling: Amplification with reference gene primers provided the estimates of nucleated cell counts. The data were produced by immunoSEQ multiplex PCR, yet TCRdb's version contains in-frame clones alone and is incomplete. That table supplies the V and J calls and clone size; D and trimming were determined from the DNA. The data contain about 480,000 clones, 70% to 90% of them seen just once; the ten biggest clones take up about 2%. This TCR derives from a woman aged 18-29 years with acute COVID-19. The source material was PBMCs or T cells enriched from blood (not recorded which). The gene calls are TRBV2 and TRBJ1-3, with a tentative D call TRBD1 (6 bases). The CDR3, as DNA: TGTGCCAGCAGTGCAGGGGCGGGAAACACCATATATTTT. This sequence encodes CASSAGAGNTIYF.